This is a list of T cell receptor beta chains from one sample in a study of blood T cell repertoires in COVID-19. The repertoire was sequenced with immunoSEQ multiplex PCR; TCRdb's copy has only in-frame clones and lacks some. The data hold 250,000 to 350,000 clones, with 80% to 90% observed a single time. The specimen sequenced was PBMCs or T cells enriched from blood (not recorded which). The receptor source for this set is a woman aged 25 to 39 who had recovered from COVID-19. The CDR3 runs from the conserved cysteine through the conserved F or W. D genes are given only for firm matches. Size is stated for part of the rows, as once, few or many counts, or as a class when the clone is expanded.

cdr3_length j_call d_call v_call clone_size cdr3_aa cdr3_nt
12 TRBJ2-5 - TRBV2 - CASSQAQETQYF TGTGCCAGCAGCCAAGCGCAAGAGACCCAGTACTTC
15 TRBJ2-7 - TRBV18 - CASSPLTGSSYEQYF TGTGCCAGCTCACCACTTACAGGTAGCTCCTACGAGCAGTACTTC
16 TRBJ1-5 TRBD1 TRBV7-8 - CASSLIFGTGGQPQHF TGTGCCAGCAGCTTAATATTTGGGACAGGGGGCCAGCCCCAGCATTTT
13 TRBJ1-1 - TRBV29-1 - CSVEGVLQGRAFF TGCAGCGTTGAAGGGGTCTTACAGGGCAGAGCTTTCTTT
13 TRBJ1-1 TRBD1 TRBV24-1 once CATRDRASTEAFF TGTGCCACCAGGGACAGGGCCAGTACTGAAGCTTTCTTT
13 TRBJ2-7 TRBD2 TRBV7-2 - CASRSTSGEEQYF TGTGCCAGCAGGTCTACTAGCGGGGAAGAGCAGTACTTC
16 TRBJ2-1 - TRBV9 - CASSDAGTPTYNEQFF TGTGCCAGCAGCGACGCCGGGACTCCTACCTACAATGAGCAGTTCTTC
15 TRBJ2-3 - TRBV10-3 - CAISAMRLSTDTQYF TGTGCCATCAGTGCGATGAGACTATCCACAGATACGCAGTATTTT
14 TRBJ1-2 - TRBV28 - CASSPRGGAVGYTF TGTGCCAGCAGTCCCCGGGGGGGGGCGGTTGGCTACACCTTC
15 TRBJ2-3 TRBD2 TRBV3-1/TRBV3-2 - CASRSGGWGTDTQYF TGTGCCAGCAGAAGCGGGGGTTGGGGTACAGATACGCAGTATTTT
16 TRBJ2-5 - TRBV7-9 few CASSLSQGGVGKTQYF TGTGCCAGCAGCTTATCCCAGGGGGGAGTGGGAAAGACCCAGTACTTC
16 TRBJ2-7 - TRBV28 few CASRYGRRRFPREQYF TGTGCCAGCAGATATGGACGGAGGCGATTCCCTAGGGAGCAGTACTTC
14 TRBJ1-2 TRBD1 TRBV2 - CASSEFAGGSGYTF TGTGCCAGCAGTGAATTTGCAGGGGGCTCTGGCTACACCTTC
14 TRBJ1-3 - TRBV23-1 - CARIVAFSGNTIYF TGCGCGAGGATAGTAGCCTTCTCTGGAAACACCATATATTTT
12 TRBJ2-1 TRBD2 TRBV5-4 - CASSWGGDGQFF TGTGCCAGCAGCTGGGGAGGGGATGGGCAGTTCTTC
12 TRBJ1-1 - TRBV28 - CASGRVLTEAFF TGTGCCAGCGGCAGGGTACTAACTGAAGCTTTCTTT
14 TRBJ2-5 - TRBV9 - CASSVASDQETQYF TGTGCCAGCAGCGTAGCGTCGGACCAAGAGACCCAGTACTTC
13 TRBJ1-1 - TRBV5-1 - CASSLAQGGEAFF TGCGCCAGCAGCTTGGCACAGGGCGGTGAAGCTTTCTTT
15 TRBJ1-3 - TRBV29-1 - CSVLAQGRFGNTIYF TGCAGCGTTCTAGCACAGGGTAGATTTGGAAACACCATATATTTT
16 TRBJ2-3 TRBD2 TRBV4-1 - CASSQAQRGGTDTQYF TGCGCCAGCAGCCAAGCGCAGCGGGGGGGCACAGATACGCAGTATTTT
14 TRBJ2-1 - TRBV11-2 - CASSLDAGVDEQFF TGTGCCAGCAGCTTAGATGCAGGGGTTGATGAGCAGTTCTTC
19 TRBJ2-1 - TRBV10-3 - CAISESGGPPPYAFNEQFF TGTGCCATCAGTGAGTCAGGAGGACCGCCTCCCTATGCTTTCAATGAGCAGTTCTTC
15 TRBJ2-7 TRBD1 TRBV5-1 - CASSLLQGASYEQYF TGCGCCAGCAGCCTATTACAGGGGGCCTCCTACGAGCAGTACTTC
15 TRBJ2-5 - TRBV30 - CAWDRWGRRKETQYF TGTGCCTGGGATCGCTGGGGCCGGCGCAAAGAGACCCAGTACTTC
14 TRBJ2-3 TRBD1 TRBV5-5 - CASNRDSTTDTQYF TGTGCCAGCAATAGGGACAGCACCACAGATACGCAGTATTTT
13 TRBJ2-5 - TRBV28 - CASSPTQGETQYF TGTGCCAGCAGCCCAACCCAGGGGGAGACCCAGTACTTC
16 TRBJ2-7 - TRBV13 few CASSMSTFWSSYEQYF TGTGCCAGCAGCATGTCCACTTTTTGGAGCTCCTACGAGCAGTACTTC
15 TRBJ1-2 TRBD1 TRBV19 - CASSPPDRVAYGYTF TGTGCCAGTAGTCCCCCGGACAGGGTTGCATATGGCTACACCTTC
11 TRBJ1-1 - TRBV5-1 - CASRGGTEAFF TGCGCCAGCAGGGGGGGCACTGAAGCTTTCTTT
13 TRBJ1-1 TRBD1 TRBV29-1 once CSVQQRQGARAFF TGCAGCGTTCAGCAACGACAGGGGGCGCGTGCTTTCTTT
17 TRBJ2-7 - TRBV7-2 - CASSSRRQSVSSYEQYF TGTGCCAGCTCCAGTAGAAGACAATCCGTAAGCTCCTACGAGCAGTACTTC
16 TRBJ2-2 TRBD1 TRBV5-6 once CASSLSGTGNTGELFF TGTGCCAGCAGCTTATCCGGGACAGGGAACACCGGGGAGCTGTTTTTT
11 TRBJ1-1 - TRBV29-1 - CSVVQNTEAFF TGCAGCGTTGTTCAGAACACTGAAGCTTTCTTT
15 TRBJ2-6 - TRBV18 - CASSPGSSGANVLTF TGTGCCAGCTCACCGGGCAGTTCGGGGGCCAACGTCCTGACTTTC
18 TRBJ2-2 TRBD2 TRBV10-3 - CAISESTSGATGTGELFF TGTGCCATCAGTGAGTCAACGAGCGGGGCCACGGGCACCGGGGAGCTGTTTTTT
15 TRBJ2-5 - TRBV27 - CASSPRVLVGETQYF TGTGCCAGCAGTCCTCGGGTTCTCGTCGGAGAGACCCAGTACTTC
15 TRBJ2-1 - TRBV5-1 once CASSLGGGRYNEQFF TGCGCCAGCAGCTTGGGTGGCGGGCGGTACAATGAGCAGTTCTTC
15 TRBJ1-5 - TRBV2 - CASTGGKGRNQPQHF TGTGCCAGCACGGGGGGGAAAGGGAGAAATCAGCCCCAGCATTTT
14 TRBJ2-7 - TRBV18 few CASSADTGSYEQYF TGTGCCAGCTCGGCGGACACCGGATCCTACGAGCAGTACTTC
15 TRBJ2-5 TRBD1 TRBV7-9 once CASSSRTGDGETQYF TGTGCCAGCAGCTCACGGACAGGGGACGGGGAGACCCAGTACTTC
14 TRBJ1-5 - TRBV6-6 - CASSLTDQNRPQHF TGTGCCAGCAGTCTGACAGATCAAAACCGGCCCCAGCATTTT
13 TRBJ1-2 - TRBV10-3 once CAISAPRGVGYTF TGTGCCATCAGTGCCCCCCGGGGGGTCGGCTACACCTTC